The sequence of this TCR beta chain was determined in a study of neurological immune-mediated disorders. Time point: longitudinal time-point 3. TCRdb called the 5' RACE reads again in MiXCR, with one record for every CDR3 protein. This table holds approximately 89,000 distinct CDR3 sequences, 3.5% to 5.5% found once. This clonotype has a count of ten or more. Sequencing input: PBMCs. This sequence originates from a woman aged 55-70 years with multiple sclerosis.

CDR3 nucleotide sequence: TGCGCCAGCAGCTTGACGGTGGCTTTTAATTCACCCCTCCACTTT. Translated, it gives CASSLTVAFNSPLHF. The chain recombines TRBV5-1 with TRBJ1-6; D gene ambiguous. The germline V gene has CDR1 SGHRS and CDR2 YFSETQ. Trimming stripped 1 base from V and 6 bases from J, with 11 bases between. The CDR3 covers 15 residues.